This is a list of T cell receptor beta chains from one sample in a study of blood T cells in healthy people across ages. TCRdb redid the calling of the 5' RACE reads with MiXCR, one entry per CDR3 protein. The sample records about 1.4 million distinct CDR3 sequences, around 59% being singletons. Sequenced sample: blood. All receptors come from a man aged 18-30 years in good health. CDR3s include the opening cysteine and the closing phenylalanine or tryptophan. The order of the fields is CDR3 DNA, CDR3 protein, J gene, clone size, V gene, D gene. D genes are given only for firm matches. Not every row has a clone size; where given, it reads once, few, many or a size class.

TGTGCCACCAGCCCTGGATGGGGTTCCTCCTACGAGCAGTACTTC | CATSPGWGSSYEQYF | TRBJ2-7 | - | TRBV15 | -
TGTGCCAGCAGCTTGACGTGGGAAGCCGTTTTCGACGAGCAGTACTTC | CASSLTWEAVFDEQYF | TRBJ2-7 | - | TRBV11-2 | -
TGTGCCAACAGTTTTGAGAGGGGGGCCTCGGCAGATACGCAGTATTTT | CANSFERGASADTQYF | TRBJ2-3 | - | TRBV12-3/TRBV12-4 | -
TGTGCCAGCAAGGGAGGGAATTATTCACCCCTCCACTTT | CASKGGNYSPLHF | TRBJ1-6 | few | TRBV28 | -
TGTGCCAGCAGTTCAGGACACGGCTACACCTTC | CASSSGHGYTF | TRBJ1-2 | few | TRBV25-1 | -
TGTGCCAGCAGTTACGGGGTGTTCCGGAGCTCCTATAATTCACCCCTCCACTTT | CASSYGVFRSSYNSPLHF | TRBJ1-6 | - | TRBV6-5 | -
TGTGCCAGCAGCTCCGGGCCTAAGCAGTTCTTC | CASSSGPKQFF | TRBJ2-1 | - | TRBV11-2 | -
TGCAGTGCTTTGACAGGGACCCACTACGAGCAGTACTTC | CSALTGTHYEQYF | TRBJ2-7 | few | TRBV20-1 | TRBD1
TGTGCCAGCAGCCCCCGAGACAGGGAAAATGAGCAGTTCTTC | CASSPRDRENEQFF | TRBJ2-1 | many | TRBV7-9 | TRBD1
TGTGCCAGCAGCGAGCCGTCTCTTTATGGCTACACCTTC | CASSEPSLYGYTF | TRBJ1-2 | few | TRBV28 | -